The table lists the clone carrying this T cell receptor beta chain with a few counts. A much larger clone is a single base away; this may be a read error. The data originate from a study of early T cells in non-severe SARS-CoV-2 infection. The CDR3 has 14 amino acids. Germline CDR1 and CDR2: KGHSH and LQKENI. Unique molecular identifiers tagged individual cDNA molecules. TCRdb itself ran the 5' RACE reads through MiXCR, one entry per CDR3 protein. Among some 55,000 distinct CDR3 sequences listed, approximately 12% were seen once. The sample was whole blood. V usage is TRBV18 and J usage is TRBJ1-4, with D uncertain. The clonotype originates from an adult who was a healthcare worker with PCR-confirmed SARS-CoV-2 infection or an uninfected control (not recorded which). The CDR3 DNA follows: TGTGTCAGCTCACCCGGAGCGAATGGGGAAAAACTGTTTTTT. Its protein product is CVSSPGANGEKLFF.